Given below is one T cell receptor beta chain in context. This sample is part of a study of blood T cell repertoires in COVID-19. V lost 3 bases and J lost 6; bases outside the gene matches: 4. CDR1 and CDR2 from the germline V gene are SEHNR and FQNEAQ (reference sequence). The CDR3 is made up of 15 amino acids. Source study methods: Estimation of nucleated cell counts relied on the amplification of reference gene primers. Some clones are missing from TCRdb's copy, which holds only in-frame ones; the method was immunoSEQ multiplex PCR. That table supplies the V and J calls and clone size; D and trimming were determined from the DNA. The sample yields roughly 410,000 clones, around nine tenths seen once.

The rearrangement joins TRBV7-9 to TRBJ1-5; 11 positions agree with TRBD1. This clonotype was sampled from a woman aged 40 to 50 with COVID-19, enrolled during active disease. The sample taken for sequencing was peripheral blood. In DNA, the CDR3 is TGTGCCAGCAGCTTTGGGGACAGGGGGTTTCAGCCCCAGCATTTT. This encodes CASSFGDRGFQPQHF.